These 28 T cell receptor beta chains originate from one sample sequenced in a study. TCRdb ran MiXCR on the RT-PCR reads and lists one entry per CDR3 protein. This sample carries more than 600,000 distinct CDR3 sequences, over 12% of them seen once, and the ten largest clones take about 3.6%. Sequenced sample: memory CD4+ T cells from blood. Receptors were obtained from a female donor in good health, serving as a healthy control.

This clonotype was seen more than once but under ten times. The rearrangement joins TRBV27 to TRBJ2-1, with a possible D match to TRBD2 (6 bases). CDR3 length equals 17 residues. V was cut by 6 bases and J by 0 bases, with 18 bases left in between. CDR1 MNHEY and CDR2 SMNVEV come from the germline V gene (reference sequence). The CDR3 loop is CASRQRPASDSYNEQFF. The CDR3 region has the DNA TGTGCCAGCAGACAGCGGCCAGCTAGCGACTCCTACAATGAGCAGTTCTTC.

Ten or more counts support this clonotype. The gene calls are TRBV20-1 and TRBJ1-5; 10 nucleotides align to TRBD1. J gave up 5 bases and V 4 bases, and 5 bases lay outside the gene matches. CDR1 DFQATT and CDR2 SNEGSKA come from the germline V gene (reference sequence). The CDR3 totals 14 residues. As DNA, the CDR3 is TGCAGTGCTACCCCGGGGACAGGGGATCAGCCCCAGCATTTT. Translating it yields CSATPGTGDQPQHF.

There are a few counts of this clonotype. The chain is built from TRBV5-1 and TRBJ2-3; D may be TRBD1 (6 bases). Per germline, CDR1 SGHRS and CDR2 YFSETQ. V was cut by 4 bases and J by 0 bases, with 12 bases left in between. CDR3 length: 15 residues. Here the CDR3 DNA reads TGCGCCAGCAGCAAGAGACAGGAGAGCACAGATACGCAGTATTTT. Translated, it gives CASSKRQESTDTQYF. The full variable domain, with the rest looked up from reference TRBV5-1 and TRBJ2-3, is KAGVTQTPRYLIKTRGQQVTLSCSPISGHRSVSWYQQTPGQGLQFLFEYFSETQRNKGNFPGRFSGRQFSNSRSEMNVSTLELGDSALYLCASSKRQESTDTQYFGPGTRLTVL.

This clonotype was recorded many times. The V gene is TRBV6-5, the J gene TRBJ1-6, with a possible D match to TRBD1 (5 bases). This CDR3 spans 19 amino acids. The germline V gene encodes CDR1 MNHEY and CDR2 SVGAGI. Trimming left V 0 bases short and J 4 bases short, with 19 bases between. The CDR3: CASSYSSGDSPIYNSPLHF. For the CDR3, the DNA is TGTGCCAGCAGTTACTCGTCCGGCGACAGTCCGATTTATAATTCACCCCTCCACTTT.

By its share, this clonotype is medium-sized. This chain uses TRBV10-3 with TRBJ1-1, with D maybe TRBD1 (5 bases). Germline CDR1 reads ENHRY; CDR2 reads SYGVKD. V dropped 10 bases and J dropped 1 base, with 13 bases sitting between them. The CDR3 loop spans 13 amino acids. This chain's CDR3 is CATLLGENTEAFF. DNA for the CDR3: TGTGCCACCTTGCTGGGGGAGAACACTGAAGCTTTCTTT.

This clonotype has a count of ten or more. V usage is TRBV20-1 and J usage is TRBJ2-1; 10 bases line up with TRBD1. The junction had 3 bases not matched to a gene; V was cut back by 2 bases and J by 5 bases. This CDR3 contains 14 residues. Germline V gene lookup returns CDR1 DFQATT and CDR2 SNEGSKA (reference sequence). The CDR3 protein is CSARPGQGNNEQFF. As DNA, the CDR3 is TGCAGTGCTAGACCGGGACAGGGGAACAATGAGCAGTTCTTC.

This rearrangement joins TRBV6-6 to TRBJ2-1; 12 nucleotides line up with TRBD2. V shed 8 bases, J shed 4 bases, and the junction held 3 bases outside the gene matches. From germline, CDR1 is MNHNY and CDR2 SVGAGI (reference sequence). The CDR3 sequence is 14 residues long. The CDR3 DNA follows: TGTGCCAGCGAACTAGCGGGAGGATACAATGAGCAGTTCTTC. This sequence encodes CASELAGGYNEQFF.

The chain recombines TRBV5-4 with TRBJ2-1, with 7 bases fitting TRBD2. TRBJ2-5 matches the DNA end more closely, so the J call is doubtful. The germline gives CDR1 SGHNT, CDR2 YYREEE (reference sequence). This CDR3 is 14 amino acids long. CDR3 amino acids: CASSTGAGEETQYF. In DNA form, the CDR3 reads TGTGCCAGCAGCACCGGGGCGGGAGAAGAGACCCAGTACTTC.

The chain combines TRBV7-9 with TRBJ2-3; no clear D gene. V was shortened by 1 base and J by 2 bases, with 13 bases between the two germline ends. The V gene's germline CDR1 is SEHNR and CDR2 FQNEAQ (reference sequence). The length of the CDR3 is 16 residues. CDR3: CASSLGNSWNTDTQYF. Here the CDR3 DNA reads TGTGCCAGCAGCTTAGGTAATAGCTGGAACACAGATACGCAGTATTTT. Full variable domain (rest looked up from reference TRBV7-9 and TRBJ2-3): DTGVSQNPRHKITKRGQNVTFRCDPISEHNRLYWYRQTLGQGPEFLTYFQNEAQLEKSRLLSDRFSAERPKGSFSTLEIQRTEQGDSAMYLCASSLGNSWNTDTQYFGPGTRLTVL.

This clonotype was found a few times. J is TRBJ2-7 and V is TRBV7-2, with a weak D call TRBD2 (6 bases). The CDR3 runs 15 residues. Trimming removed 5 bases from V and 1 base from J, with 15 bases in between. Per germline, CDR1 SGHTA and CDR2 FQGNSA. The CDR3 protein is CASSIRRGGSYEQYF. The CDR3 DNA reads as TGTGCCAGCAGCATCCGACGAGGAGGGTCCTACGAGCAGTACTTC. The variable domain in full, with the rest retrieved from reference TRBV7-2 and TRBJ2-7, is GAGVSQSPSNKVTEKGKDVELRCDPISGHTALYWYRQSLGQGLEFLIYFQGNSAPDKSGLPSDRFSAERTGGSVSTLTIQRTQQEDSAVYLCASSIRRGGSYEQYFGPGTRLTVT.

The rearrangement links TRBV5-6 to TRBJ2-6; 9 nucleotides line up with TRBD1. V was clipped by 0 bases and J by 2 bases; unmatched bases: 3. Germline lookup yields CDR1 SGHDT and CDR2 YYEEEE. CDR3 size: 17 residues. The chain's CDR3 is CASSLGTGVTGANVLTF. CDR3 DNA sequence: TGTGCCAGCAGCTTGGGGACAGGGGTGACTGGGGCCAACGTCCTGACTTTC. Full variable domain (missing parts from reference TRBV5-6 and TRBJ2-6): DAGVTQSPTHLIKTRGQQVTLRCSPKSGHDTVSWYQQALGQGPQFIFQYYEEEERQRGNFPDRFSGHQFPNYSSELNVNALLLGDSALYLCASSLGTGVTGANVLTFGAGSRLTVL.

The chain has TRBV4-3 and TRBJ1-2, with 11 nucleotides matching TRBD1. Losses at the gene ends were 1 base for V and 6 bases for J; bases not matched to a gene: 4. Germline V gene data show CDR1 as LGHNA and CDR2 as YSLEER. The CDR3 covers 15 residues. CDR3: CASSQGGQGDHGYTF. The CDR3 nucleotides read TGCGCCAGCAGCCAAGGGGGACAGGGGGATCATGGCTACACCTTC.

This clonotype was counted ten times or more. The V gene is TRBV24-1, the J gene TRBJ2-5; D gene ambiguous. V lost 4 bases to trimming and J lost 3 bases, with 11 bases between them. The CDR3 is 14 residues long. Germline CDR1 reads KGHDR; CDR2 reads SFDVKD. The CDR3 sequence: CATSEPANKETQYF. CDR3 DNA: TGTGCCACCAGTGAACCGGCAAACAAAGAGACCCAGTACTTC.

This clonotype was seen repeatedly, ten times or more. The chain carries TRBV7-3 and TRBJ2-1; D is ambiguous. Trimming took 0 bases from V and 6 from J, leaving 9 bases between them. The length of the CDR3 is 14 residues. Germline V CDR1 and CDR2: SGHTA, FQGTGA. CDR3 sequence reads: CASSLTVSSNEQFF. The CDR3 DNA reads TGTGCCAGCAGCTTAACTGTCTCAAGCAATGAGCAGTTCTTC.

V and J are TRBV10-3 and TRBJ1-2; 7 bases fit TRBD1. The CDR3 extends over 15 amino acids. In germline, CDR1 is ENHRY, CDR2 SYGVKD. With 2 bases clipped from V and 1 base from J, the junction kept 4 bases outside the gene matches. CDR3 sequence: CAISEGQALNYGYTF. The CDR3 DNA is TGTGCCATCAGTGAGGGACAGGCCCTTAACTATGGCTACACCTTC.

The CDR3 nucleotides are TGTGCCAGTGGGTGGACCGGGGAGCTGTTTTTT. Its translation is CASGWTGELFF. The chain couples TRBV19 to TRBJ2-2; D gene uncertain. CDR3 size: 11 residues. Germline CDR1 LNHDA, CDR2 SQIVND (reference sequence). Trimming took 8 bases from V and 5 from J, leaving 6 bases between them.

The chain joins TRBV20-1 to TRBJ2-7, with TRBD1 matching 7 bases. The CDR3 sequence is 15 residues long. The germline gives CDR1 DFQATT, CDR2 SNEGSKA (reference sequence). V lost 3 bases to trimming and J lost 3 bases; unmatched junction nucleotides: 11. CDR3 sequence (DNA): TGCAGTGCTAGTACTACCGGGACAGCCTACTACGAGCAGTACTTC. Its protein is CSASTTGTAYYEQYF.

For this clonotype: It may be a read error: a sequence one base away is much more abundant. The chain couples TRBV5-1 to TRBJ1-1; D is ambiguous. Germline loops: CDR1 SGHRS, CDR2 YFSETQ. The germline V and J ends were trimmed by 1 base and 1 base, with 11 bases remaining between them. The CDR3 runs to 15 residues. The CDR3 sequence is CASSLNPSGNTEAFF. The CDR3 DNA is TGCGCCAGCAGCTTGAATCCGAGTGGGAACACTGAAGCTTTCTTT.

The rearrangement uses TRBV20-1 and TRBJ1-2; a possible D gene is TRBD1 (5 bases). The V end lost 1 base, the J end lost 7 bases, and 10 bases lay between the germline ends. The CDR3 spans 12 residues. Looked up from germline, CDR1 is DFQATT and CDR2 is SNEGSKA (reference sequence). The CDR3 here is CSARAPRAGYTF. The CDR3 DNA sequence: TGCAGTGCTAGAGCGCCCAGGGCTGGCTACACCTTC.

The genes are TRBV7-3 and TRBJ2-2; no reliable D call. Trimming removed 5 bases from V and 6 bases from J, with 19 bases in between. This CDR3 is built from 16 residues. Per the germline V gene, CDR1 is SGHTA and CDR2 is FQGTGA. The CDR3 here is CASSPSLGLGAGELFF. The CDR3 DNA reads as TGTGCCAGCAGCCCAAGTCTGGGGTTGGGCGCCGGGGAGCTGTTTTTT.

The sample holds a few counts of this clonotype. CDR3 nucleotides: TGTGCCAGCAGTAGACAGAACATTCAGTACTTC. The encoded protein is CASSRQNIQYF. The chain combines TRBV12-3 or TRBV12-4 with TRBJ2-4; weak D call: TRBD1 (5 bases). This CDR3 contains 11 residues. Trimming removed 5 bases at V and 7 bases at J, with 6 bases between.

This clonotype was counted at least ten times. The chain employs TRBV5-6 and TRBJ1-4; TRBD1 is a possible D gene (5 bases). Trimming pared 2 bases from V and 8 bases from J, leaving 16 bases between. The length of the CDR3 is 15 residues. Germline CDR1 SGHDT, CDR2 YYEEEE. Here the CDR3 DNA reads TGTGCCAGCAGCTTTGGACCTTACGGGGACGAAAAACTGTTTTTT. Its protein is CASSFGPYGDEKLFF.

At least ten counts were recorded for this clonotype. The rearrangement joins TRBV29-1 to TRBJ2-7, with D maybe TRBD2 (5 bases). The CDR3 runs to 13 residues. Germline CDR1 is SQVTM and CDR2 is ANQGSEA. V was cut by 1 base and J by 7 bases, with 14 bases left in between. Here the CDR3 reads CSVEGGGLGEQYF. CDR3 bases: TGCAGCGTTGAAGGAGGCGGACTGGGGGAGCAGTACTTC.

Ten or more counts support this clonotype. The junction does not match germline at one end; this may be a read error. V is TRBV5-1 and J is TRBJ1-2; D not certain. CDR3 length: 12 amino acids. Germline assignment: CDR1 SGHRS and CDR2 YFSETQ. CDR3 nucleotide sequence: TGTGCCAGCAGCTTATCTAACTATGGCTACACCTTC. Its protein is CASSLSNYGYTF.

This clonotype was seen repeatedly, ten times or more. The chain couples TRBV24-1 to TRBJ2-1; 13 bases are shared with TRBD2. The germline V gene has CDR1 KGHDR and CDR2 SFDVKD. The CDR3 runs 17 residues. The trim removed 3 bases at V and 3 bases at J, leaving 4 bases unmatched. The CDR3 is CATSDETSGRLYNEQFF. The CDR3 DNA follows: TGTGCCACCAGTGATGAGACTAGCGGGAGGCTCTACAATGAGCAGTTCTTC.

This CDR3 is CASSPPIGVSGQSYNEQFF. CDR3 sequence (DNA): TGTGCCAGCTCACCACCGATAGGAGTGTCAGGACAGTCATACAATGAGCAGTTCTTC. The chain uses TRBV18 and TRBJ2-1, with D perhaps TRBD1 (6 bases). The CDR3 covers 19 residues. Germline CDR1 is KGHSH and CDR2 is LQKENI. V was clipped by 0 bases and J by 4 bases, with 22 bases between them.

The chain employs TRBV24-1 and TRBJ1-2; 10 nucleotides match TRBD1. This CDR3 is 15 amino acids long. J was trimmed by 5 bases and V by 4 bases; bases with no gene match: 6. Germline V gene sequence: CDR1 KGHDR, CDR2 SFDVKD. In DNA, the CDR3 is TGTGCCACCAGTGAGCCGGGACAGGGGAAGTATGGCTACACCTTC. The encoded protein is CATSEPGQGKYGYTF.

This clonotype was counted only a few times. The chain is built from TRBV24-1 and TRBJ2-1, with D unresolved. V shed 11 bases and J shed 1 base, with 14 bases lying between them. This CDR3 is built from 14 residues. Germline CDR1 and CDR2: KGHDR and SFDVKD. CDR3 loop: CAIGGKGSYNEQFF. The CDR3, as DNA: TGTGCCATCGGCGGTAAAGGATCCTACAATGAGCAGTTCTTC.